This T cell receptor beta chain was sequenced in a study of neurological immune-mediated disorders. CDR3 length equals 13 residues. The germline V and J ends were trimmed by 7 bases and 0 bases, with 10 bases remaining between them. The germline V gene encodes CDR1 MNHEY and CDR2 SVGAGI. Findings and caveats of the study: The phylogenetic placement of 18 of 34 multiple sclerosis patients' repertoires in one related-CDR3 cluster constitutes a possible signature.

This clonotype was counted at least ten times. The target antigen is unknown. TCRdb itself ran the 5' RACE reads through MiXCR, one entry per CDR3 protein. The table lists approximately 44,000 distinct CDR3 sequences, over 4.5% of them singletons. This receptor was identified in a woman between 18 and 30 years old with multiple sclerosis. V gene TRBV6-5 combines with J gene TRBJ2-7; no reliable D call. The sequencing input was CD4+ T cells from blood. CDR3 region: CASTRSGSYEQYF. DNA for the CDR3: TGTGCCAGCACCAGGTCTGGCTCCTACGAGCAGTACTTC.